The 10 T cell receptor beta chains in this list originate from one sample, sequenced in a study of OX40 agonist ivuxolimab in advanced cancers. Sequenced by immunoSEQ multiplex PCR; TCRdb stores in-frame clones only, minus some. The sample gives tens of thousands of clones, approximately 85% of which show up once; roughly 2.2% is in the top ten. The sample in question was CD4+ or CD8+ T cells sorted from blood, obtained in a trial of the OX40 agonist ivuxolimab. The receptors derive from an adult with an advanced solid tumor such as melanoma, head and neck, liver or kidney cancer.

The genes are TRBV11-2 and TRBJ2-3; perhaps TRBD1 as D (6 bases). Germline V gene lookup returns CDR1 SGHAT and CDR2 FQNNGV. The ends were cut back, 0 bases at V and 1 base at J, with 11 bases in the middle. This CDR3 contains 16 residues. The CDR3 bases are TGTGCCAGCAGCTTAGATTGGGGGCTTGGCACAGATACGCAGTATTTT. Translating gives CASSLDWGLGTDTQYF.

This clone was seen just once. The chain uses TRBV25-1 and TRBJ2-2; D remains unclear. V was cut by 4 bases and J by 6 bases, with 18 bases left in between. CDR3 length equals 16 residues. The germline gives CDR1 MGHDK, CDR2 SYGVNS. The CDR3 protein is CASSGSALPLAGELFF. The CDR3 DNA is TGTGCCAGCAGTGGCTCAGCACTACCTCTCGCCGGGGAGCTGTTTTTT.

The V and J genes are TRBV5-1 and TRBJ1-1; 12 bases fit TRBD1. The CDR3 is made up of 15 amino acids. Germline V gene lookup returns CDR1 SGHRS and CDR2 YFSETQ. The V gene end was trimmed by 4 bases and the J gene end by 6 bases; junction bases not matched to a gene: 7. The CDR3 here is CASSGGQGAPSEAFF. The CDR3 DNA follows: TGCGCCAGCAGCGGGGGACAGGGGGCGCCGTCTGAAGCTTTCTTT.

The J gene is TRBJ2-1, the V gene TRBV9; 9 positions match TRBD1. From germline, CDR1 is SGDLS and CDR2 YYNGEE. With 4 bases clipped from V and 5 bases from J, the junction kept 13 bases outside the gene matches. This CDR3 spans 17 amino acids. CDR3 residues: CASSSAPGTGRHNEQFF. CDR3 bases: TGTGCCAGCAGCTCAGCTCCCGGGACAGGGAGACACAATGAGCAGTTCTTC.

This chain connects TRBV29-1 to TRBJ1-2, with TRBD1 matching 9 bases. The germline CDR1 and CDR2 sequences are SQVTM and ANQGSEA. The CDR3 has 14 residues. The CDR3 region has the DNA TGCAGAGCGTGGGACAGGGAAGTGAATCAGGGCTACACCTTC. It yields the protein CRAWDREVNQGYTF.

This clone occurred a few times. The rearrangement joins TRBV20-1 to TRBJ2-3; D is uncertain. The germline V gene encodes CDR1 DFQATT and CDR2 SNEGSKA (reference sequence). Trimming cost V 5 bases and J 5 bases, with 8 bases left between them. The CDR3 has 11 residues. In nucleotides, the CDR3 is TGCAGTGCTCCATGGGGAGATACGCAGTATTTT. Translated, it gives CSAPWGDTQYF.

The rearrangement uses TRBV7-3 and TRBJ2-5, with a possible D match to TRBD2 (6 bases). The germline gives CDR1 SGHTA, CDR2 FQGTGA. V gave up 5 bases and J gave up 5 bases, with 18 bases separating them. CDR3 length: 15 amino acids. For the CDR3, the DNA is TGTGCCAGCAGCCACGGGGGTAATCGAAGGGAGACCCAGTACTTC. This sequence encodes CASSHGGNRRETQYF.

J is TRBJ2-7 and V is TRBV18, with D perhaps assigned TRBD1 or TRBD2 (5 bases each). The CDR3 has 16 amino acids. The V end lost 0 bases, the J end lost 3 bases, and 15 bases lay between the germline ends. Germline V gene data show CDR1 as KGHSH and CDR2 as LQKENI. CDR3 region: CASSPPSGRAGYEQYF. The CDR3 coding sequence is TGTGCCAGCTCACCACCTTCGGGGCGGGCCGGCTACGAGCAGTACTTC.

The CDR3 reads CASSVREEDEQYF. The CDR3 region has the DNA TGCGCCAGCAGCGTCAGGGAAGAGGACGAGCAGTACTTC. The chain employs TRBV5-1 and TRBJ2-7; possibly TRBD1 for D (5 bases). Trimming shortened V by 4 bases and J by 5 bases, and 13 bases separated the two germline ends. The germline V gene encodes CDR1 SGHRS and CDR2 YFSETQ. The CDR3 runs to 13 residues.

The table lists this clone with a count of one. CDR3 DNA sequence: TGTGCCTGGAGTGTGCCGGGCAGATTAACAGATACGCAGTATTTT. It is translated as CAWSVPGRLTDTQYF. The chain carries TRBV30 and TRBJ2-3, with D hard to call. There are 15 residues in the CDR3. Between the trimmed V and J ends, which lost 0 bases and 3 bases, there was a span of 13 bases. Germline V lookup: CDR1 GTSNPN, CDR2 SVGIG (reference sequence).